There are a few counts of the clone carrying this TCR beta chain. The sample originates from a study of T-cell reconstitution after alpha-beta-depleted transplantation in children. Unique molecular identifiers were built into the TCRbeta library. In TCRdb, the PCR reads were re-called with MiXCR into one record per CDR3 protein. The data contain more than 450,000 distinct CDR3 sequences, approximately 20% of them seen just once; the ten biggest clones take up more than 2.5%. CDR3 length: 14 residues. Germline CDR1 and CDR2: MNHEY and SMNVEV (reference sequence). The V end lost 3 bases, the J end lost 7 bases, and 13 bases lay between the germline ends.

The chain couples TRBV27 to TRBJ2-4, with a tentative D call TRBD2 (5 bases). Sequenced here: PBMCs from the stem cell graft donor, sampled from the stem cell graft. The TCR sequence derives from a human donor who donated a stem cell graft to a child with acute lymphoblastic leukemia. Here the CDR3 reads CASSLGGSGNIQYF. The CDR3 DNA is TGTGCCAGCAGTTTGGGTGGGAGTGGGAACATTCAGTACTTC.